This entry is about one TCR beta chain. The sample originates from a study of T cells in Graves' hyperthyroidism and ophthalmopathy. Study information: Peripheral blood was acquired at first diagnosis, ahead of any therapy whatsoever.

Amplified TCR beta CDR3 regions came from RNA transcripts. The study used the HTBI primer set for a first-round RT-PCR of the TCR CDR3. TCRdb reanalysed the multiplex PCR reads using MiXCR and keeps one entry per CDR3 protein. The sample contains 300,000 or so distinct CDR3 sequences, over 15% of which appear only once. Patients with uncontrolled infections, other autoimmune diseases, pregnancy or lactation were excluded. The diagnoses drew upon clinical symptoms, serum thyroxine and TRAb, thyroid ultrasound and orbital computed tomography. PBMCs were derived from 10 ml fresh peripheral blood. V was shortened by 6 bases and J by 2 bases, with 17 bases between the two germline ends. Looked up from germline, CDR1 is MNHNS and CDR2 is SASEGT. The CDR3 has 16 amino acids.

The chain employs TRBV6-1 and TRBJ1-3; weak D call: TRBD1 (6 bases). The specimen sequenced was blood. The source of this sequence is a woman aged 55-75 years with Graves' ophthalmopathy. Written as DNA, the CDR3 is TGTGCCAGCAGGCGAGCGAGGGGGGCGACTGGAAACACCATATATTTT. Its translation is CASRRARGATGNTIYF.